This T cell receptor (beta chain) was recovered during a study of T-cell reconstitution after alpha-beta-depleted transplantation in children. Study results and limitations: The main origin of T-cell counts and diversity one year after transplant was newly produced T cells. Several hundred expanded graft clones reportedly gave rise to the alpha-beta T cells present about two months after transplant. Diversity of TCRbeta at day 60 was high in some patients, arising from surviving recipient T cells and thymic progenitors.

Unique molecular identifiers tagged the TCRbeta library. One entry per CDR3 protein, called by TCRdb with MiXCR from the PCR reads. The sample yields some 300,000 distinct CDR3 sequences, around 9.1% seen once. Germline CDR1 MNHEY, CDR2 SVGEGT. The V gene end was trimmed by 5 bases and the J gene end by 7 bases; junction bases not matched to a gene: 4. The CDR3 runs to 12 residues. At least ten counts were recorded for this clonotype. Its antigen is undetermined. The sequence came from a boy younger than two with acute myeloid leukemia, due to receive a stem cell transplant. This chain uses TRBV6-2 or TRBV6-3 with TRBJ2-7, with 8 bases that match TRBD1. Sequences were derived from PBMCs, sampled before TCRalphabeta/CD19-depleted stem cell transplant. CDR3 protein: CASSRDRREQYF. Here the CDR3 DNA reads TGTGCCAGCAGTCGGGACAGGCGGGAGCAGTACTTC.